Listed here are 5 T cell receptor beta chains from one sample, sequenced in a study of T-cell memory formation after mild COVID-19. A single record per CDR3 protein comes from TCRdb applying MiXCR to the 5' RACE reads. The sample consists of about 440,000 distinct CDR3 sequences, around 20% of them appearing once. Sequencing was performed on PBMCs or a T cell subset sorted from them (not recorded which). These receptors came from an adult woman who had mild COVID-19 (a few samples of this study predate the infection). Cell type and time point are not known.

The chain uses TRBV24-1 and TRBJ1-4, with D tentatively TRBD1 (6 bases). The CDR3 totals 17 residues. CDR1 and CDR2 (germline): KGHDR, SFDVKD. Trimming took 2 bases from V and 4 from J, leaving 16 bases between them. The CDR3 DNA reads as TGTGCCACCAGTGATTCAGGGGCAAGGATCGGTAATGAAAAACTGTTTTTT. Translation: CATSDSGARIGNEKLFF.

The CDR3 region is CASSLNTGPNEKLFF. The CDR3 nucleotides read TGCGCCAGCAGCTTGAATACAGGTCCCAATGAAAAACTGTTTTTT. This chain links TRBV5-1 with TRBJ1-4, with a weak D call TRBD1 (5 bases). This CDR3 spans 15 amino acids. The V end lost 1 base, the J end lost 5 bases, and 12 bases lay between the germline ends. Germline V lookup: CDR1 SGHRS, CDR2 YFSETQ.

The gene calls are TRBV4-3 and TRBJ2-7; D assignment may be TRBD1 or TRBD2 (5 bases each). The CDR3 contains 14 residues. Germline lookup yields CDR1 LGHNA and CDR2 YSLEER. V shed 4 bases and J shed 2 bases, with 12 bases lying between them. The CDR3 DNA reads as TGCGCCAGCAGCCCGACCGGGACCCCCTACGAGCAGTACTTC. Protein: CASSPTGTPYEQYF.

V gene TRBV6-2 or TRBV6-3 combines with J gene TRBJ2-7; the D call may be TRBD1 or TRBD2 (5 bases each). V was cut by 5 bases and J by 6 bases, with 8 bases left in between. This CDR3 region has 11 residues. Germline CDR1 and CDR2: MNHEY and SVGEGT. The CDR3 sequence: CASSGGIEQYF. The CDR3 DNA reads TGTGCCAGCAGTGGGGGTATCGAGCAGTACTTC.

The CDR3 coding sequence is TGTGCCAGCAGGCAACAGGGTCGGATCCACACTGAAGCTTTCTTT. Protein product: CASRQQGRIHTEAFF. The chain has TRBV12-3 or TRBV12-4 and TRBJ1-1; D possibly corresponds to TRBD1 (6 bases). The V end was cut by 6 bases, the J end by 3 bases, with 17 bases between. The CDR3 sequence is 15 residues long.